The 5 T cell receptor beta chains presented below share a single source sample, sequenced in a study of blood T cell repertoires in COVID-19. Generated by immunoSEQ multiplex PCR, the TCRdb table keeps only in-frame clones and is missing some. The sample records 97,000 or so clones, 70% to 90% being singletons. The specimen sequenced was peripheral blood. These receptors came from a man aged 35 to 55 with active or convalescent COVID-19.

The rearrangement links TRBV19 to TRBJ2-3; TRBD1 might be the D (6 bases). The V gene lost 6 bases and the J gene lost 4 bases, with 20 bases spanning the gap. Per the germline V gene, CDR1 is LNHDA and CDR2 is SQIVND (reference sequence). The CDR3 is 16 residues long. CDR3 amino acids: CASSPTGVMSPDTQYF. CDR3 nucleotide sequence: TGTGCCAGTAGCCCGACAGGTGTGATGTCTCCAGATACGCAGTATTTT. The complete variable domain, with remaining parts taken from reference TRBV19 and TRBJ2-3, reads DGGITQSPKYLFRKEGQNVTLSCEQNLNHDAMYWYRQDPGQGLRLIYYSQIVNDFQKGDIAEGYSVSREKKESFPLTVTSAQKNPTAFYLCASSPTGVMSPDTQYFGPGTRLTVL.

This chain uses TRBV4-1 with TRBJ2-5; D may be TRBD1 (5 bases). V shed 5 bases and J shed 2 bases, with 12 bases lying between them. Germline assignment: CDR1 MGHRA and CDR2 YSYEKL. This CDR3 is built from 14 residues. The CDR3 DNA reads TGCGCCAGCAGCAGCTCGACAGCTCAAGAGACCCAGTACTTC. Translated, it gives CASSSSTAQETQYF.

The chain couples TRBV5-4 to TRBJ2-3, with D possibly TRBD2 on 6 matching bases. The ends were cut back, 0 bases at V and 6 bases at J, with 11 bases in the middle. Germline CDR1 and CDR2: SGHNT and YYREEE (reference sequence). CDR3 size: 14 residues. The CDR3 nucleotides read TGTGCCAGCAGCTTGGTATCGGGGGAGGATACGCAGTATTTT. Its protein product is CASSLVSGEDTQYF.

The chain links TRBV2 to TRBJ1-1; D possibly corresponds to TRBD1 (6 bases). Germline V gene data show CDR1 as SNHLY and CDR2 as FYNNEI. CDR3 size: 15 residues. Trimming took off 6 bases at V and 0 bases at J, with 14 bases between the two ends. The CDR3 here is CASSLQGTMNTEAFF. CDR3 nucleotide sequence: TGTGCCAGCAGCTTACAGGGAACCATGAACACTGAAGCTTTCTTT.

V and J are TRBV7-3 and TRBJ2-1; 9 nucleotides line up with TRBD2. Germline CDR1 is SGHTA and CDR2 is FQGTGA. The ends lost 0 bases at V and 5 bases at J; junction bases unmatched: 11. The CDR3 is made up of 18 amino acids. The CDR3, as DNA: TGTGCCAGCAGCTTAACGGCCGGGGTAGCGGGGGCGGACAATGAGCAGTTCTTC. As protein: CASSLTAGVAGADNEQFF.